This note documents a single T cell receptor (beta chain) sequence. This sample was included in a study of blood T cell repertoires in COVID-19. Study summary: There were acute and convalescent COVID-19 samples, and they came from the United States, Italy and Spain. PBMCs, B-cell-depleted T cells, or T cells were the source of the cDNA or gDNA that made up the material.

The length of the CDR3 is 12 residues. The V and J ends lost 5 bases and 8 bases respectively, with 12 bases between them. Per the germline V gene, CDR1 is MDHEN and CDR2 is SYDVKM. How the authors handled the data: Quantification of nucleated cells was approximated via reference gene primer amplification. The table came from immunoSEQ multiplex PCR; TCRdb's copy has only in-frame clones and leaves some out. V and J calls and clone size are copied from that table; D and trimming were computed from the DNA. The table has some 180,000 clones, roughly 79% seen once; the top ten hold approximately 11%. This receptor was taken from a woman aged 40 to 49 with COVID-19, enrolled during active disease. This rearrangement joins TRBV28 to TRBJ1-1; no clear D. The specimen sequenced was peripheral blood. CDR3 nucleotides: TGTGCCAGCAGTATACCAGTTAAAGAAGCTTTCTTT. Its protein product is CASSIPVKEAFF. The whole variable domain, filled in from reference TRBV28 and TRBJ1-1, reads DVKVTQSSRYLVKRTGEKVFLECVQDMDHENMFWYRQDPGLGLRLIYFSYDVKMKEKGDIPEGYSVSREKKERFSLILESASTNQTSMYLCASSIPVKEAFFGQGTRLTVV.